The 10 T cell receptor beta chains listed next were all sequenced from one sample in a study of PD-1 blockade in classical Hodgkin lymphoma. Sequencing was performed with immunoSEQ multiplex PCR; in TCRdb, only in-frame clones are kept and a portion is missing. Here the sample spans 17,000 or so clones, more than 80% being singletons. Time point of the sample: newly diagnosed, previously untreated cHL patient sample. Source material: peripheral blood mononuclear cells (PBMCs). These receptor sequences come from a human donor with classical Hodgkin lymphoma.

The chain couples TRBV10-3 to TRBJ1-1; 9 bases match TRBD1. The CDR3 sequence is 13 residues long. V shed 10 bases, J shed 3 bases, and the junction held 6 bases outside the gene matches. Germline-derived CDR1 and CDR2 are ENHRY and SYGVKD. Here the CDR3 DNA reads TGTGCCACCACAGGGGGCCAGGACACTGAAGCTTTCTTT. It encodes CATTGGQDTEAFF.

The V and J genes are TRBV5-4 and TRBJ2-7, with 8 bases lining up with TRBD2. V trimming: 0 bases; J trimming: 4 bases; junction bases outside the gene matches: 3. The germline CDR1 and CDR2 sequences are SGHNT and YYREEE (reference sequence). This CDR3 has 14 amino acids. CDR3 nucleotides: TGTGCCAGCAGCTTGGAGGGACTAGGGTACGAGCAGTACTTC. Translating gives CASSLEGLGYEQYF. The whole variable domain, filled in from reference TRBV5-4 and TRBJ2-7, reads ETGVTQSPTHLIKTRGQQVTLRCSSQSGHNTVSWYQQALGQGPQFIFQYYREEENGRGNFPPRFSGLQFPNYSSELNVNALELDDSALYLCASSLEGLGYEQYFGPGTRLTVT.

The CDR3, as DNA: TGTGCCAGCAGCTTAAAGGGAGAGCAGTACTTC. Translated, it gives CASSLKGEQYF. V usage is TRBV7-2 and J usage is TRBJ2-7; no clear D gene. The germline CDR1 and CDR2 sequences are SGHTA and FQGNSA. Trimming took 2 bases from V and 7 from J, leaving 6 bases between them. The CDR3 is 11 amino acids. Together with reference TRBV7-2 and TRBJ2-7, the CDR3 gives the full variable domain: GAGVSQSPSNKVTEKGKDVELRCDPISGHTALYWYRQSLGQGLEFLIYFQGNSAPDKSGLPSDRFSAERTGGSVSTLTIQRTQQEDSAVYLCASSLKGEQYFGPGTRLTVT.

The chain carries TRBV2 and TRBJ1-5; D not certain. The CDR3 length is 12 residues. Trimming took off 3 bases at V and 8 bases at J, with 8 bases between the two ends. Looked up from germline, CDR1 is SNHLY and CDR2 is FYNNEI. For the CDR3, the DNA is TGTGCCAGCAGTGAGGGGATTGAGCCCCAGCATTTT. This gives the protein CASSEGIEPQHF.

The CDR3 reads CASSPAASGNDNEQFF. In DNA form, the CDR3 reads TGTGCCAGCAGTCCAGCCGCTAGCGGGAATGACAATGAGCAGTTCTTC. V usage is TRBV28 and J usage is TRBJ2-1; TRBD2 agrees at 9 bases. The CDR3 runs 16 residues. Trimming took 5 bases from V and 5 from J; bases not matched to a gene: 10. Looked up from germline, CDR1 is MDHEN and CDR2 is SYDVKM.

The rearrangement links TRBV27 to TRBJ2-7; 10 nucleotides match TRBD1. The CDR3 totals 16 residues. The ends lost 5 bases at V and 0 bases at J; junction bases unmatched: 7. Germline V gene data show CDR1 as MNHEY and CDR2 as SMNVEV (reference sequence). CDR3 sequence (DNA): TGTGCCAGCAGTGGAGGGACAGGGGCCCACTCCTACGAGCAGTACTTC. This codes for CASSGGTGAHSYEQYF.

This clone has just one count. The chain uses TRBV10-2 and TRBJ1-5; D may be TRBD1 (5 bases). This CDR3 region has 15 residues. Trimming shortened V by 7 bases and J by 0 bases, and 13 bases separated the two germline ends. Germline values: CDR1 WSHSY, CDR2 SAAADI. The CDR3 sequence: CASTWGPDSNQPQHF. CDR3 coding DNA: TGCGCCAGCACCTGGGGACCTGATAGCAATCAGCCCCAGCATTTT.

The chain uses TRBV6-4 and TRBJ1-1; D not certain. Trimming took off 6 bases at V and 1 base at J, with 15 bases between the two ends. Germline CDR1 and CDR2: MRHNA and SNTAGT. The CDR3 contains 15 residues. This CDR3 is CASRKGPRENTEAFF. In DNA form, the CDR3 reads TGTGCCAGCAGAAAAGGTCCGCGGGAGAACACTGAAGCTTTCTTT.

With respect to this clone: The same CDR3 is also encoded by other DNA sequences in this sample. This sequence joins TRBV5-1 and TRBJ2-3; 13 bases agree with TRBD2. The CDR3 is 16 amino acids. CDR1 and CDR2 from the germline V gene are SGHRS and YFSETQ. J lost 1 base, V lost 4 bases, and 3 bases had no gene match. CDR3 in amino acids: CASSPGLAGGTDTQYF. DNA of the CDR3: TGCGCCAGCAGCCCTGGACTAGCGGGAGGCACAGATACGCAGTATTTT.

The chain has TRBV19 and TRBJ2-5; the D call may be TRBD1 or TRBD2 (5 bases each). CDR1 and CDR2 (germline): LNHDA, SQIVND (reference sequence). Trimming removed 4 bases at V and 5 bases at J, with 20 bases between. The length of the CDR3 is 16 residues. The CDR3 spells CASSRSGTAMGETQYF. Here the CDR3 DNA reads TGTGCCAGTAGTAGATCCGGGACGGCGATGGGGGAGACCCAGTACTTC.